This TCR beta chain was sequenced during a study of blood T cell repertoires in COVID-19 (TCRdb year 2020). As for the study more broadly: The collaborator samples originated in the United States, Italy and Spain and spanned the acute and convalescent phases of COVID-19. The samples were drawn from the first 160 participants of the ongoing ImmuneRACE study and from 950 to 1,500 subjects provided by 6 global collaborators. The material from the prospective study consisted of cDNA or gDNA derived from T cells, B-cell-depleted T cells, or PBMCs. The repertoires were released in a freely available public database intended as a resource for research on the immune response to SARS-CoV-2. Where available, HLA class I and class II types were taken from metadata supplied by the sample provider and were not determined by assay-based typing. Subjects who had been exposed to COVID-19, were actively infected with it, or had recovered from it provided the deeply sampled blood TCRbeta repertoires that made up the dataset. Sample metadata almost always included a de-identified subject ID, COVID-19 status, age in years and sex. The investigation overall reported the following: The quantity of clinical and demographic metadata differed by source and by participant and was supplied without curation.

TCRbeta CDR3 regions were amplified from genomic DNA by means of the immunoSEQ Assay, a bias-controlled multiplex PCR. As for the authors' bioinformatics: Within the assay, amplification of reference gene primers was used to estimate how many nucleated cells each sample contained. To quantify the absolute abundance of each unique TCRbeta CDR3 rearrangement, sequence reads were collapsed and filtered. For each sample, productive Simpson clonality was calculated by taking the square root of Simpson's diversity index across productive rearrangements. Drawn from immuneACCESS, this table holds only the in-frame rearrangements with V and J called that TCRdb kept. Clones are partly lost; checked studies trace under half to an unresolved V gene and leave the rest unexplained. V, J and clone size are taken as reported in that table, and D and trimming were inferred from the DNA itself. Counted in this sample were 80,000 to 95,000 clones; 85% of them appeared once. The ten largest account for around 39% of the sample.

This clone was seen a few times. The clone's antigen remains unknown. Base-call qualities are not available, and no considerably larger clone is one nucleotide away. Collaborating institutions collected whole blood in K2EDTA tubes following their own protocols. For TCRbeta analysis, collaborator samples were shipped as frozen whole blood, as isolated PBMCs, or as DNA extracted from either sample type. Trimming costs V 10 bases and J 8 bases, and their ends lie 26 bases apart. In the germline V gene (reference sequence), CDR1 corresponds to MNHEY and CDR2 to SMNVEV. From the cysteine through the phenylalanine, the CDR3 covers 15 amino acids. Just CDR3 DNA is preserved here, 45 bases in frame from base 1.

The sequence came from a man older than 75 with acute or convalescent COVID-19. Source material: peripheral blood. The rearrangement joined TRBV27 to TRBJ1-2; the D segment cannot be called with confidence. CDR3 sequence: CATKTARPPAWGYTF. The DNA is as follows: TGTGCCACCAAAACCGCCAGGCCGCCAGCCTGGGGCTACACCTTC.